The present T cell receptor beta chain was sequenced within a study of T cell changes during pregnancy in multiple sclerosis (dated by TCRdb to the late 2010s). Regarding the complete study: The study examined how the T cell repertoire changed over the course of pregnancy in women with multiple sclerosis.

This clone was observed a single time. No cognate antigen has been identified for it. Base qualities are not provided; no much larger clone lies one nucleotide away. The library relied on the immunoSEQ multiplex PCR assay. TCRdb stores this immuneACCESS table with in-frame sequences only. Part of the clones is absent; in the studies checked, under half of the shortfall reflects unresolved V genes, and no reason is known for the rest. This sample is represented by roughly 48,000 clones; roughly 88% of them were singletons. 1% to 1.5% of the sample comes from the top ten. After removal of 3 bases from V and 6 bases from J, the junction retains 20 bases not matched to a gene. Taken from cysteine to phenylalanine, the CDR3 has 19 residues. Only the CDR3 DNA stays, 57 bases, in frame from base 1. Sequences MNHEY (CDR1) and SMNVEV (CDR2) are obtained from the germline V gene (reference sequence).

The source was CD4+ T cells from peripheral blood mononuclear cells, collected in the second trimester of pregnancy. The sequence was collected from a female donor with multiple sclerosis, enrolled in a pregnancy study. Recombination joined TRBV27 with TRBJ2-1, with 7 junctional bases fitting TRBD2. Here the CDR3 is given as CASSFNRLNGAGLSNEQFF. The sequenced DNA is TGTGCCAGCAGTTTCAACAGGTTAAATGGAGCGGGATTATCCAATGAGCAGTTCTTC.